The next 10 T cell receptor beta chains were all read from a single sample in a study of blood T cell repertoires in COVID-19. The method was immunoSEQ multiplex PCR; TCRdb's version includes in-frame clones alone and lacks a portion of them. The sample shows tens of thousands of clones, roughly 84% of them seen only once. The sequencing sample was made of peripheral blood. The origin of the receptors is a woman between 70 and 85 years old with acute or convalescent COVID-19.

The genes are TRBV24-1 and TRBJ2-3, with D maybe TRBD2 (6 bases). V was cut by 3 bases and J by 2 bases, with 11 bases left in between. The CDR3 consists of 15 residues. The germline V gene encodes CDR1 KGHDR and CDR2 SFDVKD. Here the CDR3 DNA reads TGTGCCACCAGTGATCGTAGCGGTACCACAGATACGCAGTATTTT. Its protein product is CATSDRSGTTDTQYF.

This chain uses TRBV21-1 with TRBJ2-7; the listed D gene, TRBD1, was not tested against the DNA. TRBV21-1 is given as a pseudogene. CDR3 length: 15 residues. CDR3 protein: CASSKLRDTCYEQYV. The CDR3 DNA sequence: TGTGCCAGCAGCAAACTCCGGGACACCTGCTACGAGCAGTACGTC.

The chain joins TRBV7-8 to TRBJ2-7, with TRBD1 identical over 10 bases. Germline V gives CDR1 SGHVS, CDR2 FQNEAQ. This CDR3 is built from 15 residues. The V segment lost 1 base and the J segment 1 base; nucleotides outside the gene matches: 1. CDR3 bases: TGTGCCAGCAGCTTAGGGACAGGGGGGTCCTACGAGCAGTACGTC. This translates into CASSLGTGGSYEQYV.

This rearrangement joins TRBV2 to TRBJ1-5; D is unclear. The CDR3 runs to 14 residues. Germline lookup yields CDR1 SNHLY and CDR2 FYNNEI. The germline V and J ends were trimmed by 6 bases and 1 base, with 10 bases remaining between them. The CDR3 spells CASRRTVSNQPQHF. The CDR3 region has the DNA TGTGCCAGCAGAAGGACTGTCAGCAATCAGCCCCAGCATTTT.

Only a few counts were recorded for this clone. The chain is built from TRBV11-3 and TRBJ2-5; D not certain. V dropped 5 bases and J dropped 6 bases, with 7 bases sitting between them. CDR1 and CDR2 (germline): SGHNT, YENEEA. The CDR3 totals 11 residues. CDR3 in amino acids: CASSLGQTQYF. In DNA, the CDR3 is TGTGCCAGCAGCCTGGGCCAGACCCAGTACTTC.

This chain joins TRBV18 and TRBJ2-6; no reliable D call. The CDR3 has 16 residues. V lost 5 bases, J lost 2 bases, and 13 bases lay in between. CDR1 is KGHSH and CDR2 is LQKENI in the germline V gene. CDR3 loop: CASSSGLETGANVLTF. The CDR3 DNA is TGTGCCAGCTCAAGTGGTTTGGAGACTGGGGCCAACGTCCTGACTTTC.

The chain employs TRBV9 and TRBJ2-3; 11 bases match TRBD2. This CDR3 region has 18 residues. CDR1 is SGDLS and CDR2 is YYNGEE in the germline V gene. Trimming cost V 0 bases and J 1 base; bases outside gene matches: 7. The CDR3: CASSVGRTGLAGTDTQYF. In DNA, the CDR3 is TGTGCCAGCAGCGTAGGTCGGACGGGACTAGCGGGCACAGATACGCAGTATTTT. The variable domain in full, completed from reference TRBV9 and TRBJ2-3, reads DSGVTQTPKHLITATGQRVTLRCSPRSGDLSVYWYQQSLDQGLQFLIQYYNGEERAKGNILERFSAQQFPDLHSELNLSSLELGDSALYFCASSVGRTGLAGTDTQYFGPGTRLTVL.

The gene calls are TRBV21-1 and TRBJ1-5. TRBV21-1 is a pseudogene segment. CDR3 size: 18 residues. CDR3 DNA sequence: TGTGCCAGCAGCAAAGCGCTCTTTCGGCGGGGTTGGATACAGCCCCAGCATTTT. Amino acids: CASSKALFRRGWIQPQHF.

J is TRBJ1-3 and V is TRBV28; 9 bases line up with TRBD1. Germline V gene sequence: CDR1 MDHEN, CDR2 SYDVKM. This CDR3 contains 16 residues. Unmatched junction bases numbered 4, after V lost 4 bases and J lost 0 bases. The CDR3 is CASSSDRGTSGNTIYF. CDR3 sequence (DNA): TGTGCCAGCAGTTCGGACAGGGGCACCTCTGGAAACACCATATATTTT.

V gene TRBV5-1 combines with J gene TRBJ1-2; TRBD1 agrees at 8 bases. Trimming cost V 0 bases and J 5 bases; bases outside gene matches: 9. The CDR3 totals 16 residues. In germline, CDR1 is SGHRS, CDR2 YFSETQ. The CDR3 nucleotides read TGCGCCAGCAGCTTGGGTTGGGGACAGGACAATTATGGCTACACCTTC. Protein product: CASSLGWGQDNYGYTF.